The present T cell receptor (beta chain) was sequenced within a study of blood T cell repertoires in COVID-19. Germline-derived CDR1 and CDR2 are MNHEY and SVGEGT. V gave up 2 bases and J gave up 4 bases, with 16 bases separating them. This CDR3 has 16 residues. Sequenced by immunoSEQ multiplex PCR; TCRdb stores in-frame clones only, minus some. The data hold around 140,000 clones, with 75% to 85% observed a single time. The sequence derives from a man in his 60s with active or convalescent COVID-19. The source material was peripheral blood. The rearrangement uses TRBV6-2 or TRBV6-3 and TRBJ2-3, with D possibly matching TRBD1 (5 bases). The CDR3: CASSYTEGATADTQYF. CDR3 coding DNA: TGTGCCAGCAGTTACACGGAAGGGGCGACCGCAGATACGCAGTATTTT.